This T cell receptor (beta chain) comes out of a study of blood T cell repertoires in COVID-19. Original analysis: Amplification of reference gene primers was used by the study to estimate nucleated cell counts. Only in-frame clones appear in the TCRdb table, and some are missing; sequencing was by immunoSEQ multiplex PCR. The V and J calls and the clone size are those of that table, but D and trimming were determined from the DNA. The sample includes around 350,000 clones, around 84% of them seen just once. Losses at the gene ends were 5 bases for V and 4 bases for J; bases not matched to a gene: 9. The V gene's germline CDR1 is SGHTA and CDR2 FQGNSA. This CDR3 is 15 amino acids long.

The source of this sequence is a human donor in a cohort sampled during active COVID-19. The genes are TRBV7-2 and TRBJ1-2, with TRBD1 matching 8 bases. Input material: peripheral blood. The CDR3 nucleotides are TGTGCCAGCAGCCCTCGGACAGGGAGGGGCTATGGCTACACCTTC. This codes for CASSPRTGRGYGYTF. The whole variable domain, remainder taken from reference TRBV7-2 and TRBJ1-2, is GAGVSQSPSNKVTEKGKDVELRCDPISGHTALYWYRQSLGQGLEFLIYFQGNSAPDKSGLPSDRFSAERTGGSVSTLTIQRTQQEDSAVYLCASSPRTGRGYGYTFGSGTRLTVV.